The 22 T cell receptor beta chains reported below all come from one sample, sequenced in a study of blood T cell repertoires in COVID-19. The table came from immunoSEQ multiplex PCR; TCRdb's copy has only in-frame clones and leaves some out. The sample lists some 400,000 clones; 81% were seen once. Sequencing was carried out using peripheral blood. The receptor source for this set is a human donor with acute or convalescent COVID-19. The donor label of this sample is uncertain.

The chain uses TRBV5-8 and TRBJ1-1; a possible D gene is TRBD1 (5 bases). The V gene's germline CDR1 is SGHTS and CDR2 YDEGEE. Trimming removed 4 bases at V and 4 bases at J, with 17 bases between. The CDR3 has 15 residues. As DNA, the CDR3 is TGTGCCAGCAGCGGCCCCAGGGAGGGTACCACTGAAGCTTTCTTT. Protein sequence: CASSGPREGTTEAFF.

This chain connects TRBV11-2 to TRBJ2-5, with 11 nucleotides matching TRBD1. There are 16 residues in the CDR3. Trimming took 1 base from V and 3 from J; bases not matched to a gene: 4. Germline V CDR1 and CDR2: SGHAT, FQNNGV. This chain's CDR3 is CASSLGPGQGEETQYF. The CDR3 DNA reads TGTGCCAGCAGCTTAGGGCCGGGACAGGGGGAAGAGACCCAGTACTTC.

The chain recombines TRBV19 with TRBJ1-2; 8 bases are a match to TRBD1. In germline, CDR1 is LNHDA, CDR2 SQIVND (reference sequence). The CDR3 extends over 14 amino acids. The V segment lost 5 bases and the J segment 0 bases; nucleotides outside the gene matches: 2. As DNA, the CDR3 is TGTGCCAGTAGTTGGACAGGGACTAACTATGGCTACACCTTC. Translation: CASSWTGTNYGYTF.

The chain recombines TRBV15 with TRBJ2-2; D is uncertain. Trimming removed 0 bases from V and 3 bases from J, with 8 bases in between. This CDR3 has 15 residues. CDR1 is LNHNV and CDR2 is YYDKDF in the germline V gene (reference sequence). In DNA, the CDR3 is TGTGCCACCAGCAGAGAGTTCAGATACACCGGGGAGCTGTTTTTT. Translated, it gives CATSREFRYTGELFF.

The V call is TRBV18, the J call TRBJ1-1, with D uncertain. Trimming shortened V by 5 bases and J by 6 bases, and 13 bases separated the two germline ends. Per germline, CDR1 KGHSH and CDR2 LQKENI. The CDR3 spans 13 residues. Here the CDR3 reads CASSERRTAEAFF. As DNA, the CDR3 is TGTGCCAGCTCAGAACGTAGAACCGCTGAAGCTTTCTTT.

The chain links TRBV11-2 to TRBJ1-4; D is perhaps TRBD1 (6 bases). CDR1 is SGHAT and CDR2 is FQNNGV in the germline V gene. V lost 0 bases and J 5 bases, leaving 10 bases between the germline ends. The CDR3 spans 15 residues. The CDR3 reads CASSLDLQGNEKLFF. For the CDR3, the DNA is TGTGCCAGCAGCTTAGATCTCCAGGGGAATGAAAAACTGTTTTTT.

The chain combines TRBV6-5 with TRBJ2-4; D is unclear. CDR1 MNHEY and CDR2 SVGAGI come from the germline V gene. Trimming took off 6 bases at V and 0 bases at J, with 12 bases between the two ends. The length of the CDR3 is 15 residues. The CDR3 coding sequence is TGTGCCAGCAGACGAACGGCGGAAGCCAAAAACATTCAGTACTTC. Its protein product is CASRRTAEAKNIQYF.

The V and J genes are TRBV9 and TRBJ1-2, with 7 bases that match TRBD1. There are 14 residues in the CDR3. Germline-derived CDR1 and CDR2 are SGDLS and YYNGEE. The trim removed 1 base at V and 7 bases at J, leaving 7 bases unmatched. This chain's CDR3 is CASSVQGDTRGYTF. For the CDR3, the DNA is TGTGCCAGCAGCGTACAGGGGGACACCCGTGGCTACACCTTC.

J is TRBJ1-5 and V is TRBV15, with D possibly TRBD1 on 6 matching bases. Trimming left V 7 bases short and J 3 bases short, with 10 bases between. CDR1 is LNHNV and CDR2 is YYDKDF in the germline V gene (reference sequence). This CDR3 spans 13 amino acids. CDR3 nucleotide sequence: TGTGCCACCACCCAGGGGCTCAATCAGCCCCAGCATTTT. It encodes CATTQGLNQPQHF. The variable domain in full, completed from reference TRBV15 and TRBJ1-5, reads DAMVIQNPRYQVTQFGKPVTLSCSQTLNHNVMYWYQQKSSQAPKLLFHYYDKDFNNEADTPDNFQSRRPNTSFCFLDIRSPGLGDTAMYLCATTQGLNQPQHFGDGTRLSIL.

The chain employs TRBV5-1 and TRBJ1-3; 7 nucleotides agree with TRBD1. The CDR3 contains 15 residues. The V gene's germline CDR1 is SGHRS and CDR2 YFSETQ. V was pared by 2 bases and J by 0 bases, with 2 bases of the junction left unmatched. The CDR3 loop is CASSFTGDSGNTIYF. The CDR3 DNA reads TGCGCCAGCAGCTTTACAGGGGACTCTGGAAACACCATATATTTT.

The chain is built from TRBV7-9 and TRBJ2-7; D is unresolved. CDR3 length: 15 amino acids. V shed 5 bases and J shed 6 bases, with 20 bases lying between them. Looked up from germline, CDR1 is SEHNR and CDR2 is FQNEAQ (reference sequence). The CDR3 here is CASSRSVRTGPEQYF. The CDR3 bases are TGTGCCAGCAGCCGGTCGGTCCGAACGGGTCCCGAGCAGTACTTC.

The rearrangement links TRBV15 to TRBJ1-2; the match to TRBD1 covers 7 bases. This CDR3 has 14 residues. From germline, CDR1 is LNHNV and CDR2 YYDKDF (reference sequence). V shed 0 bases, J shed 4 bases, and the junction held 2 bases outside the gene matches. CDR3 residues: CATSRDGTAYGYTF. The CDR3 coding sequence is TGTGCCACCAGCAGAGATGGGACAGCCTATGGCTACACCTTC.

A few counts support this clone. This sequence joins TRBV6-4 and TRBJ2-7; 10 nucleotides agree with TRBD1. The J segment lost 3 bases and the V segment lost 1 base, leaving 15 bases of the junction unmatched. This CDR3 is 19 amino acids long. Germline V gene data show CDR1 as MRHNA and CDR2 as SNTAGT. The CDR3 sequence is CASSDLPGQGIYFVYEQYF. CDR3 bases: TGTGCCAGCAGTGACTTGCCGGGACAGGGGATTTATTTTGTCTACGAGCAGTACTTC.

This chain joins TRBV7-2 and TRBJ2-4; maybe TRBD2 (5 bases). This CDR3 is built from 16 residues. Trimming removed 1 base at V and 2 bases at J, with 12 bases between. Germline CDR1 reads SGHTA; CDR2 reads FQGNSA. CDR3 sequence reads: CASSLGWSGTKNIQYF. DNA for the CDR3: TGTGCCAGCAGCTTAGGTTGGTCGGGAACCAAAAACATTCAGTACTTC.

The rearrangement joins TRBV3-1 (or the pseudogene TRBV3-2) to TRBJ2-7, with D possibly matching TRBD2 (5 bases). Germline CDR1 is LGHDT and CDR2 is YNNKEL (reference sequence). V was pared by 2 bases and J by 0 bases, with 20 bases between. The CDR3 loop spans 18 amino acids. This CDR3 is CASSQRPPLAGSSYEQYF. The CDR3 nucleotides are TGTGCCAGCAGCCAACGCCCCCCGCTGGCGGGTAGCTCCTACGAGCAGTACTTC.

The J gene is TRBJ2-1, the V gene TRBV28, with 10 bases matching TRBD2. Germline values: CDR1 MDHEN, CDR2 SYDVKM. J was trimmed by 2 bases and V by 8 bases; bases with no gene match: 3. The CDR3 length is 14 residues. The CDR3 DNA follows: TGTGCCAGCTCGAGCGGGGGGGCCTACAATGAGCAGTTCTTC. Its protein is CASSSGGAYNEQFF.

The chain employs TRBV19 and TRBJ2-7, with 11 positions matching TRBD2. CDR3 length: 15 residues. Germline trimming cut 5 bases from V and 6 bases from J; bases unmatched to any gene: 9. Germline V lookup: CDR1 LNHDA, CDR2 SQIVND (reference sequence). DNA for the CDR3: TGTGCCAGTAGTCCTCGTTTAGCGGGAGGGCGCGAGCAGTACTTC. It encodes CASSPRLAGGREQYF.

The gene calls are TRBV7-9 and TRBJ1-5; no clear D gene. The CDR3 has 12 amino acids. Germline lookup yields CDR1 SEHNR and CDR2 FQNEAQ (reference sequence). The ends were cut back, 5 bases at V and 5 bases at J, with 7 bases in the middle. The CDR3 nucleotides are TGTGCCAGCAGCCTCCTCGATCAGCCCCAGCATTTT. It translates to CASSLLDQPQHF.

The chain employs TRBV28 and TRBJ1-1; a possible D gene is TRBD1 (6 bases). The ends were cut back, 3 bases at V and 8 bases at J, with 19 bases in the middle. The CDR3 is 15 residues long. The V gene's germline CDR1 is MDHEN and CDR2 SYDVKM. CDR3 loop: CASSFSTGWGVEAFF. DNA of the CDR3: TGTGCCAGCAGTTTCTCAACAGGGTGGGGAGTAGAAGCTTTCTTT.

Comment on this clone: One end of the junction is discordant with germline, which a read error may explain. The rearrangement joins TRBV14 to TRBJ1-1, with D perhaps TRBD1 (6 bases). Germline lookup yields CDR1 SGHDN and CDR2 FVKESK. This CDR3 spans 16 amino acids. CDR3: CASSPTDSTGNAEAFF. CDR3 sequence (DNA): TGTGCCAGCAGCCCTACGGACAGCACAGGGAACGCTGAAGCTTTCTTT.

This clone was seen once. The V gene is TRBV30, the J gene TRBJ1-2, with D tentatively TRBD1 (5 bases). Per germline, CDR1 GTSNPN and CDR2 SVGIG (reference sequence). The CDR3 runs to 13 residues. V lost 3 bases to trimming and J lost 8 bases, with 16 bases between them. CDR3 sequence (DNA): TGTGCCTGGAGCCAAACCACTTCAGGGGGCTACACCTTC. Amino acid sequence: CAWSQTTSGGYTF.

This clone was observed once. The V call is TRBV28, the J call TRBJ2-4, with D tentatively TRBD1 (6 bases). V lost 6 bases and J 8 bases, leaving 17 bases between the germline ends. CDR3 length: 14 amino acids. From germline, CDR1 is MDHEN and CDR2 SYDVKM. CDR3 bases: TGTGCCAGCAGCATCCAGGGGATTGAGGACATTCAGTACTTC. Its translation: CASSIQGIEDIQYF.